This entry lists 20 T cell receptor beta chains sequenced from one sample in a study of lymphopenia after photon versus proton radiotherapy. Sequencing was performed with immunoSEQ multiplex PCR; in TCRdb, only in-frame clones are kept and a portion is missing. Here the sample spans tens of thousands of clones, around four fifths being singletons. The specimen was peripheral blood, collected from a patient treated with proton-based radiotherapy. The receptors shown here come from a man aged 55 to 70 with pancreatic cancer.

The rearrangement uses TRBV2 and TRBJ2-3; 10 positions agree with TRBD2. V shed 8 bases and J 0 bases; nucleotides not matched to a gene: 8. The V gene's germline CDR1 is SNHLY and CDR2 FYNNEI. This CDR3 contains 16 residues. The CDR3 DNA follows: TGTGCCAGCCGCGTACTAGCGGGGTCTAGCACAGATACGCAGTATTTT. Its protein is CASRVLAGSSTDTQYF.

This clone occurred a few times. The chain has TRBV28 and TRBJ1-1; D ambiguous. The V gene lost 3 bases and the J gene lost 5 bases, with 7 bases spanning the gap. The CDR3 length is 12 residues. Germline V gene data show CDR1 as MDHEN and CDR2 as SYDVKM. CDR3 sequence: CASSFARTEAFF. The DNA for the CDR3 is TGTGCCAGCAGTTTCGCGAGAACTGAAGCTTTCTTT.

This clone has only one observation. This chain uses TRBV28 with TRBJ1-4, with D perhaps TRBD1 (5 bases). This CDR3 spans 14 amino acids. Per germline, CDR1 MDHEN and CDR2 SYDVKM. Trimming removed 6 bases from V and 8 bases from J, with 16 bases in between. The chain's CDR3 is CASSAAGDFEKLFF. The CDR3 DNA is TGTGCCAGCAGCGCGGCGGGGGATTTCGAAAAACTGTTTTTT.

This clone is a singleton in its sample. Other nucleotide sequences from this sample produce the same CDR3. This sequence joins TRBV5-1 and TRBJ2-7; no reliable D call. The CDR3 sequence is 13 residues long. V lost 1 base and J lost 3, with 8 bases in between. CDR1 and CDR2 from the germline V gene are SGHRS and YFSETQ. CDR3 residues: CASSLLGDYEQYF. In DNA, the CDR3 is TGCGCCAGCAGCTTGCTCGGCGACTACGAGCAGTACTTC.

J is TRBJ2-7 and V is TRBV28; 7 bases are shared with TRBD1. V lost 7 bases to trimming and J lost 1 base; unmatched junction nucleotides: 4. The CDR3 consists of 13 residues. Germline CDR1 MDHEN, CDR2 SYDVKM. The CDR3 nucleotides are TGTGCCAGCACACCGGGACAGTCCTACGAGCAGTACTTC. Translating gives CASTPGQSYEQYF.

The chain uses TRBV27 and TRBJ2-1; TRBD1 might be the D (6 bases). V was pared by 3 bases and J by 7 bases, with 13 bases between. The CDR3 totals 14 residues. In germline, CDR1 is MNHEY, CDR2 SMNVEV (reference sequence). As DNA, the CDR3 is TGTGCCAGCAGTTTTCAGGGGCGGCAGAATGAGCAGTTCTTC. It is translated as CASSFQGRQNEQFF.

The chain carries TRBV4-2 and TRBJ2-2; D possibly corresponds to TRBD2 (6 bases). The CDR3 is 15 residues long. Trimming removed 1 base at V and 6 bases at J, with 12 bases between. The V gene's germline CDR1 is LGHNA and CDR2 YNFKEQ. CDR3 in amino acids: CASSQVSRDSGELFF. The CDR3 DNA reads TGTGCCAGCAGCCAAGTTTCCAGGGACTCCGGGGAGCTGTTTTTT.

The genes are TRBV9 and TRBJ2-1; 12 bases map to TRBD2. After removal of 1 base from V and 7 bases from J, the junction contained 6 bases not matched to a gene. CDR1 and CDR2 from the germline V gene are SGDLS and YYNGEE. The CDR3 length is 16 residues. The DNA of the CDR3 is TGTGCCAGCAGCGTAAGTCTAGCGGGAGGGTCGAATGAGCAGTTCTTC. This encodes CASSVSLAGGSNEQFF.

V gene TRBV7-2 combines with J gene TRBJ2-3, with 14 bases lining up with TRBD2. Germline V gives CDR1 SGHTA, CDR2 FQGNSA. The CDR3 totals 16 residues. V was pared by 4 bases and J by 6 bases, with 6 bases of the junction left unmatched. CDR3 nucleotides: TGTGCCAGCAGCTACGGACTAGCGGGAGGAGGGGATACGCAGTATTTT. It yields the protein CASSYGLAGGGDTQYF.

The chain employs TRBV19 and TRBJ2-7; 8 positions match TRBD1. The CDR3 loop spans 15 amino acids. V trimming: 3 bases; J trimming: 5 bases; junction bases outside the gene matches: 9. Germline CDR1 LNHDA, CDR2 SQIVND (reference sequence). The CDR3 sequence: CASSILGQGHHEQYF. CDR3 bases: TGTGCCAGTAGTATCCTTGGACAGGGTCATCACGAGCAGTACTTC. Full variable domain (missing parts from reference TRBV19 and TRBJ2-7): DGGITQSPKYLFRKEGQNVTLSCEQNLNHDAMYWYRQDPGQGLRLIYYSQIVNDFQKGDIAEGYSVSREKKESFPLTVTSAQKNPTAFYLCASSILGQGHHEQYFGPGTRLTVT.

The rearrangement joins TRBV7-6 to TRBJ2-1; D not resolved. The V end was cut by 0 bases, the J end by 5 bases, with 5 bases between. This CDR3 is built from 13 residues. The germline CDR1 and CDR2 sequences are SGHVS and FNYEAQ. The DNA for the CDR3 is TGTGCCAGCAGCTTAGCGATGAACAATGAGCAGTTCTTC. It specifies CASSLAMNNEQFF.

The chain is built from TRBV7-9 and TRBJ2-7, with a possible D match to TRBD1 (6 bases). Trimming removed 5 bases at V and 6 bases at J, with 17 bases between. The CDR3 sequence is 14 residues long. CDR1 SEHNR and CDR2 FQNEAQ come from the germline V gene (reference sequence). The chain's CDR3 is CASSPSRGRGEQYF. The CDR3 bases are TGTGCCAGCAGCCCTAGTCGAGGCAGGGGCGAGCAGTACTTC.

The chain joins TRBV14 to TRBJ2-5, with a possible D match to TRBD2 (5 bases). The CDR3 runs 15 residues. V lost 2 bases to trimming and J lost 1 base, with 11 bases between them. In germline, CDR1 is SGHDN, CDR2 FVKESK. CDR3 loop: CASSQWRTLQETQYF. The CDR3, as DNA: TGTGCCAGCAGCCAATGGAGGACTCTCCAAGAGACCCAGTACTTC.

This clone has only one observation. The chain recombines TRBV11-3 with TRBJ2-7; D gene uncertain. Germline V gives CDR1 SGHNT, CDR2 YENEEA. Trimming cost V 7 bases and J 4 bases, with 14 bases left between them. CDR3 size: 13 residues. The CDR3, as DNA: TGTGCCAGCACCTCCCCGCCCCGATACGAGCAGTACTTC. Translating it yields CASTSPPRYEQYF. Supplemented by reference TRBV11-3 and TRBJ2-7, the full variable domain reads EAGVVQSPRYKIIEKKQPVAFWCNPISGHNTLYWYLQNLGQGPELLIRYENEEAVDDSQLPKDRFSAERLKGVDSTLKIQPAELGDSAVYLCASTSPPRYEQYFGPGTRLTVT.

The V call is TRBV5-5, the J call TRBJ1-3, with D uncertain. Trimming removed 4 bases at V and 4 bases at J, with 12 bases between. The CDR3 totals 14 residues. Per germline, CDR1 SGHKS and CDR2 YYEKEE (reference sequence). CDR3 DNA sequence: TGTGCCAGCAGCATAACCCAAACGGGAAACACCATATATTTT. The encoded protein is CASSITQTGNTIYF.

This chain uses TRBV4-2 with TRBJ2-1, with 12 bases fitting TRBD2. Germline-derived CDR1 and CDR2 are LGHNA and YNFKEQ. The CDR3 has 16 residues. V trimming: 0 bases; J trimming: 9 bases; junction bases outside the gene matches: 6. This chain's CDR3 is CASSQDASGRAFEQFF. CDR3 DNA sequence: TGTGCCAGCAGCCAAGATGCTAGCGGGAGGGCCTTTGAGCAGTTCTTC.

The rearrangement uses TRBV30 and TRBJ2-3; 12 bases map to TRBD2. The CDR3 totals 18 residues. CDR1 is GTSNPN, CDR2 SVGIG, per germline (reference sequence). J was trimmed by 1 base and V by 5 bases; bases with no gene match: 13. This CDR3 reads CAWGRLAGASGGTDTQYF. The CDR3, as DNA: TGTGCCTGGGGAAGACTAGCGGGAGCTTCAGGAGGCACAGATACGCAGTATTTT.

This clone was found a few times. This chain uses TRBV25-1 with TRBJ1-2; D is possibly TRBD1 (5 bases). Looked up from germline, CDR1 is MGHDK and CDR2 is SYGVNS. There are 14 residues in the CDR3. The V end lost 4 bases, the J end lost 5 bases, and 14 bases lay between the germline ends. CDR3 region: CASSAGTVQYGYTF. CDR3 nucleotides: TGTGCCAGCAGTGCCGGGACGGTCCAATATGGCTACACCTTC.

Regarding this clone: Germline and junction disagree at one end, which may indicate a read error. The CDR3 region has the DNA TGTGCCAGCAGCCCAGAACAACGGGGGGTTCCCCTCTTC. Translating it yields CASSPEQRGVPLF. The chain combines TRBV14 with TRBJ2-7, with 7 positions matching TRBD2. The CDR3 consists of 13 residues. CDR1 is SGHDN, CDR2 FVKESK, per germline.

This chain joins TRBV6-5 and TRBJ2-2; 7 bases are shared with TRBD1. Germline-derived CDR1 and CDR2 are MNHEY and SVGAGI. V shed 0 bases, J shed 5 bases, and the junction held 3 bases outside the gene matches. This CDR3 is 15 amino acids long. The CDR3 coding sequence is TGTGCCAGCAGTTACTCGAACAGGGGTACCGGGGAGCTGTTTTTT. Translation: CASSYSNRGTGELFF.